The 9 T cell receptor beta chains in this list originate from one sample, sequenced in a study of T cells in Graves' hyperthyroidism and ophthalmopathy. RNA transcripts gave rise to amplified TCR beta CDR3 regions. A first-round RT-PCR of the TCR CDR3 used the HTBI primer set. TCRdb reprocessed the multiplex PCR reads with MiXCR, giving one entry per CDR3 protein. This table holds 310,000 or so distinct CDR3 sequences, around 15% found once. The sequenced sample consisted of blood. These receptors were taken from a woman between 55 and 75 years old with Graves' ophthalmopathy.

The chain joins TRBV20-1 to TRBJ2-1; 12 bases map to TRBD2. With 1 base clipped from V and 9 bases from J, the junction kept 4 bases outside the gene matches. The CDR3 spans 14 residues. Per germline, CDR1 DFQATT and CDR2 SNEGSKA (reference sequence). CDR3 DNA: TGCAGTGCTAGAGGGGGACTAGCGGGTCCTGAGCAGTTCTTC. It specifies CSARGGLAGPEQFF.

CDR3 DNA: TGTGCCAGCAGCGTACGGGACCGTGAAAAACTGTTTTTT. Translating it yields CASSVRDREKLFF. The chain joins TRBV9 to TRBJ1-4, with a tentative D call TRBD1 (5 bases). Germline V lookup: CDR1 SGDLS, CDR2 YYNGEE. This CDR3 region has 13 residues. Trimming stripped 1 base from V and 7 bases from J, with 8 bases between.

This clonotype came up many times. The chain is built from TRBV3-1 and TRBJ2-1; 13 nucleotides align to TRBD2. CDR1 and CDR2 from the germline V gene are LGHDT and YNNKEL (reference sequence). The CDR3 covers 15 residues. With 3 bases clipped from V and 12 bases from J, the junction kept 8 bases outside the gene matches. DNA for the CDR3: TGTGCCAGCAGCCACCGAGGACTAGCGGGAGTATCGCAGTTCTTC. Translation gives CASSHRGLAGVSQFF.

This clonotype was seen repeatedly, ten times or more. The CDR3 sequence is CASSTNRGDNEQFF. As DNA, the CDR3 is TGTGCCAGCAGCACAAACAGGGGAGACAATGAGCAGTTCTTC. The rearrangement joins TRBV7-9 to TRBJ2-1, with 7 bases fitting TRBD1. V shed 5 bases and J 5 bases; nucleotides not matched to a gene: 6. Per the germline V gene, CDR1 is SEHNR and CDR2 is FQNEAQ (reference sequence). CDR3 length: 14 amino acids.

This clonotype has a count of ten or more. This chain uses TRBV6-1 with TRBJ1-2; D gene ambiguous. V dropped 5 bases and J dropped 5 bases, with 24 bases sitting between them. The CDR3 spans 17 residues. Germline CDR1 MNHNS, CDR2 SASEGT. CDR3 region: CASSSPKTRLKPYGYTF. In DNA, the CDR3 is TGTGCCAGCAGTTCGCCAAAGACAAGGCTAAAACCTTATGGCTACACCTTC.

This clonotype was seen repeatedly, ten times or more. The chain joins TRBV10-3 to TRBJ1-6; 10 bases match TRBD1. The V segment lost 5 bases and the J segment 7 bases; nucleotides outside the gene matches: 11. The V gene's germline CDR1 is ENHRY and CDR2 SYGVKD. CDR3 length: 17 residues. CDR3 DNA sequence: TGTGCCATCAGTTCTATAGGGACAGGGGTCGAGAATTCACCCCTCCACTTT. This translates into CAISSIGTGVENSPLHF.

This clonotype was seen repeatedly, ten times or more. The chain is built from TRBV29-1 and TRBJ1-1; D gene unclear. V dropped 7 bases and J dropped 1 base, with 4 bases sitting between them. Germline-derived CDR1 and CDR2 are SQVTM and ANQGSEA. The CDR3 is 10 amino acids. The CDR3 spells CSATNTEAFF. CDR3 nucleotides: TGCAGCGCCACGAACACTGAAGCTTTCTTT.

The V gene is TRBV24-1, the J gene TRBJ2-1, with D perhaps TRBD2 (5 bases). Germline V gives CDR1 KGHDR, CDR2 SFDVKD. This CDR3 is built from 16 residues. Trimming took off 7 bases at V and 5 bases at J, with 20 bases between the two ends. DNA of the CDR3: TGTGCCACCAGCCCCCACTGGGTAGCGTGCAACAATGAGCAGTTCTTC. It yields the protein CATSPHWVACNNEQFF.

V is TRBV7-9 and J is TRBJ2-7; TRBD1 matches at 9 bases. V lost 8 bases to trimming and J lost 5 bases; unmatched junction nucleotides: 7. Germline V gene sequence: CDR1 SEHNR, CDR2 FQNEAQ (reference sequence). This CDR3 spans 13 amino acids. The CDR3 DNA is TGTGCCAGCCGGGGGGACAGGGTTAACGAGCAGTACTTC. It is translated as CASRGDRVNEQYF.